The 25 T cell receptor beta chains in this list originate from one sample, sequenced in a study of Ad26.COV2.S vaccination and SARS-CoV-2 variants. Profiling relied on immunoSEQ multiplex PCR, and the TCRdb table lists in-frame clones only, not all of them. The table records 350,000 to 450,000 clones, around 86% of them present only once. Noted treatment: some 20 received Ad26.COV2.S at low or high dose, single or two shots; about five received placebo; per-sample allocation not given. Sample collection was performed on day 63 after the first vaccine or placebo injection. Sequenced material: peripheral blood, taken in a trial of Ad26.COV2.S vaccine versus placebo. These TCRs come from a person aged 18-65 years who received the Ad26.COV2.S COVID-19 vaccine or a placebo.

The V gene is TRBV12-3 or TRBV12-4, the J gene TRBJ2-5; D is perhaps TRBD1 or TRBD2 (6 bases each). The CDR3 extends over 11 amino acids. V was cut by 8 bases and J by 5 bases, with 9 bases left in between. The DNA for the CDR3 is TGTGCCAGCGGGGGGCTGGAGACCCAGTACTTC. Amino acids: CASGGLETQYF.

This clone was seen a single time. The chain has TRBV19 and TRBJ1-2; 10 positions match TRBD1. CDR1 LNHDA and CDR2 SQIVND come from the germline V gene (reference sequence). This CDR3 has 15 amino acids. Trimming cost V 5 bases and J 3 bases; bases outside gene matches: 6. CDR3: CASSFPGQGDYGYTF. The CDR3 nucleotides are TGTGCCAGTAGTTTTCCCGGACAGGGGGACTATGGCTACACCTTC.

The CDR3 loop is CASSWARADTGELFF. The CDR3 DNA is TGCGCCAGCAGCTGGGCCCGGGCGGACACCGGGGAGCTGTTTTTT. This sequence joins TRBV5-1 and TRBJ2-2; D is ambiguous. The length of the CDR3 is 15 residues. Between the trimmed V and J ends, which lost 3 bases and 3 bases, there was a span of 12 bases. Germline lookup yields CDR1 SGHRS and CDR2 YFSETQ.

The rearrangement links TRBV5-8 to TRBJ2-7, with D uncertain. Trimming pared 4 bases from V and 5 bases from J, leaving 10 bases between. Per the germline V gene, CDR1 is SGHTS and CDR2 is YDEGEE. This CDR3 region has 12 residues. CDR3 nucleotide sequence: TGTGCCAGCAGCCGTCAGAAAAACGAGCAGTACTTC. It codes for CASSRQKNEQYF.

On this clone itself: The sample has other DNA sequences that encode this CDR3 too. V and J are TRBV7-2 and TRBJ1-1, with D uncertain. Germline V gene sequence: CDR1 SGHTA, CDR2 FQGNSA. V was shortened by 3 bases and J by 3 bases, with 8 bases between the two germline ends. This CDR3 comprises 13 residues. The CDR3 nucleotides read TGTGCCAGCAGCTTTACGGGAGACACTGAAGCTTTCTTT. As protein: CASSFTGDTEAFF.

V usage is TRBV20-1 and J usage is TRBJ1-1, with a tentative D call TRBD1 (6 bases). The CDR3 is made up of 13 amino acids. V lost 3 bases to trimming and J lost 1 base, with 9 bases between them. The V gene's germline CDR1 is DFQATT and CDR2 SNEGSKA (reference sequence). CDR3 coding DNA: TGCAGTGCTAGTACAGGGACGAACACTGAAGCTTTCTTT. Its protein is CSASTGTNTEAFF.

The rearrangement links TRBV11-3 to TRBJ2-1, with unresolved D. Germline CDR1 SGHNT, CDR2 YENEEA. There are 16 residues in the CDR3. V was trimmed by 5 bases and J by 2 bases, leaving 16 bases between them. CDR3 residues: CASSEYTQSPYNEQFF. CDR3 coding DNA: TGTGCCAGCAGCGAGTATACCCAAAGCCCCTACAATGAGCAGTTCTTC.

V usage is TRBV19 and J usage is TRBJ2-3, with a possible D match to TRBD1 (6 bases). V gave up 3 bases and J gave up 8 bases, with 15 bases separating them. This CDR3 comprises 14 residues. Germline V gives CDR1 LNHDA, CDR2 SQIVND (reference sequence). The CDR3 nucleotides are TGTGCCAGTAGTATTTCTGGGGGCGGAGGTACGCAGTATTTT. Amino acid sequence: CASSISGGGGTQYF.

The V and J genes are TRBV19 and TRBJ2-5; 7 bases match TRBD1. The CDR3 loop spans 15 amino acids. The germline V gene encodes CDR1 LNHDA and CDR2 SQIVND (reference sequence). The J segment lost 4 bases and the V segment lost 3 bases, leaving 8 bases of the junction unmatched. For the CDR3, the DNA is TGTGCCAGTAGTATTACAGGGGATCCCCCAGAGACCCAGTACTTC. Residues: CASSITGDPPETQYF.

The chain is built from TRBV7-3 and TRBJ1-1; D gene ambiguous. The CDR3 runs 13 residues. Germline CDR1 reads SGHTA; CDR2 reads FQGTGA. V was clipped by 4 bases and J by 4 bases, with 10 bases between them. The DNA of the CDR3 is TGTGCCAGCAGCTCTAGCGTTACCACTGAAGCTTTCTTT. It yields the protein CASSSSVTTEAFF.

The gene calls are TRBV30 and TRBJ1-1; TRBD1 agrees at 8 bases. The CDR3 loop spans 14 amino acids. The V gene end was trimmed by 1 base and the J gene end by 6 bases; junction bases not matched to a gene: 7. The V gene's germline CDR1 is GTSNPN and CDR2 SVGIG (reference sequence). CDR3 amino acids: CAWSGQGMVAEAFF. The DNA for the CDR3 is TGTGCCTGGAGTGGACAGGGGATGGTAGCTGAAGCTTTCTTT.

The rearrangement joins TRBV3-1 (or the pseudogene TRBV3-2) to TRBJ1-6, with a possible D match to TRBD1 (6 bases). Germline V lookup: CDR1 LGHDT, CDR2 YNNKEL (reference sequence). There are 16 residues in the CDR3. The V gene lost 6 bases and the J gene lost 7 bases, with 19 bases spanning the gap. Here the CDR3 DNA reads TGTGCCAGCAGGCAGATACAGGGCGGTGAGAATTCACCCCTCCACTTT. Translation: CASRQIQGGENSPLHF.

The V call is TRBV20-1, the J call TRBJ1-3, with TRBD1 matching over 7 bases. CDR1 is DFQATT, CDR2 SNEGSKA, per germline (reference sequence). V lost 3 bases, J lost 3 bases, and 5 bases stayed unmatched. The CDR3 loop spans 14 amino acids. CDR3 loop: CSASGQGGGNTIYF. CDR3 sequence (DNA): TGCAGTGCTAGTGGGCAGGGGGGTGGAAACACCATATATTTT.

The chain employs TRBV19 and TRBJ1-2; unclear D gene. Trimming cost V 3 bases and J 4 bases, with 15 bases left between them. Germline loops: CDR1 LNHDA, CDR2 SQIVND (reference sequence). The CDR3 runs 15 residues. CDR3 sequence reads: CASSIGSEGSYGYTF. The CDR3 DNA reads as TGTGCCAGTAGTATTGGAAGTGAGGGTTCCTATGGCTACACCTTC.

This sequence joins TRBV6-8 and TRBJ2-7; no clear D. Trimming stripped 9 bases from V and 2 bases from J, with 11 bases between. CDR1 and CDR2 from the germline V gene are MNHGY and SAAAGT. This CDR3 has 12 amino acids. The CDR3, as DNA: TGTGCCAGGAGACTCGGAGCCTACGAGCAGTACTTC. This sequence encodes CARRLGAYEQYF.

DNA of the CDR3: TGTGCCAGCAGGAGACAGACTGAAGCTTTCTTT. It translates to CASRRQTEAFF. This chain connects TRBV6-5 to TRBJ1-1; D is possibly TRBD1 (5 bases). V lost 6 bases and J lost 5, with 7 bases in between. Germline V gene data show CDR1 as MNHEY and CDR2 as SVGAGI. The CDR3 is made up of 11 amino acids.

As concerns this clone: This same CDR3 is encoded by further DNA sequences in the sample. This chain joins TRBV5-1 and TRBJ2-3; D gene ambiguous. Looked up from germline, CDR1 is SGHRS and CDR2 is YFSETQ. The CDR3 covers 13 residues. Deletions cut 0 bases from V and 4 bases from J, with 6 bases between. For the CDR3, the DNA is TGCGCCAGCAGCTTGGCCGGTGCAGATACGCAGTATTTT. Its translation is CASSLAGADTQYF. Complete variable domain (other parts from reference TRBV5-1 and TRBJ2-3): KAGVTQTPRYLIKTRGQQVTLSCSPISGHRSVSWYQQTPGQGLQFLFEYFSETQRNKGNFPGRFSGRQFSNSRSEMNVSTLELGDSALYLCASSLAGADTQYFGPGTRLTVL.

This clone appeared once. This chain links TRBV6-2 or TRBV6-3 with TRBJ2-4; maybe TRBD2 (6 bases). The ends were cut back, 5 bases at V and 1 base at J, with 12 bases in the middle. The CDR3 spans 15 residues. Germline assignment: CDR1 MNHEY and CDR2 SVGEGT. Here the CDR3 reads CASSPSGEAKNIQYF. The CDR3 DNA reads TGTGCCAGCAGTCCGTCGGGAGAGGCCAAAAACATTCAGTACTTC.

Details on this clone: The sample carries other DNA sequences with the same CDR3. The genes are TRBV6-6 and TRBJ2-7; D not certain. Germline V gene sequence: CDR1 MNHNY, CDR2 SVGAGI (reference sequence). The CDR3 has 12 amino acids. V was pared by 0 bases and J by 3 bases, with 3 bases between. The CDR3 sequence is CASSYSIYEQYF. The DNA for the CDR3 is TGTGCCAGCAGTTACTCCATCTACGAGCAGTACTTC.

The V and J genes are TRBV12-3 or TRBV12-4 and TRBJ2-2; D remains ambiguous. Trimming left V 3 bases short and J 3 bases short, with 2 bases between. This CDR3 spans 12 amino acids. The DNA of the CDR3 is TGTGCCAGCAGTTTGGACACCGGGGAGCTGTTTTTT. This encodes CASSLDTGELFF.

DNA for the CDR3: TGTGCCAGCAGTCAGGACAGTTCTGGCTACACCTTC. This gives the protein CASSQDSSGYTF. V usage is TRBV2 and J usage is TRBJ1-2; possible D gene TRBD1, 6 bases. Germline-derived CDR1 and CDR2 are SNHLY and FYNNEI. The CDR3 spans 12 residues. The germline V and J ends were trimmed by 5 bases and 7 bases, with 11 bases remaining between them.

The chain links TRBV5-6 to TRBJ2-7; 9 positions agree with TRBD1. The CDR3 has 16 residues. Germline-derived CDR1 and CDR2 are SGHDT and YYEEEE. The V gene end was trimmed by 4 bases and the J gene end by 3 bases; junction bases not matched to a gene: 11. The CDR3 DNA follows: TGTGCCAGCAGCCCTAACGCGGGACAGGGATTCTACGAGCAGTACTTC. Its translation: CASSPNAGQGFYEQYF. The full variable domain, in which reference TRBV5-6 and TRBJ2-7 provide the parts outside the CDR3, is DAGVTQSPTHLIKTRGQQVTLRCSPKSGHDTVSWYQQALGQGPQFIFQYYEEEERQRGNFPDRFSGHQFPNYSSELNVNALLLGDSALYLCASSPNAGQGFYEQYFGPGTRLTVT.

This clone was detected only once. This chain uses TRBV7-6 with TRBJ2-1; TRBD1 might be the D (6 bases). Trimming cost V 5 bases and J 0 bases, with 11 bases left between them. The CDR3 length is 15 residues. Germline CDR1 and CDR2: SGHVS and FNYEAQ. The CDR3: CASSNRVSSYNEQFF. The CDR3 DNA follows: TGTGCCAGCAGCAACAGGGTTTCCTCCTACAATGAGCAGTTCTTC.

The genes are TRBV19 and TRBJ2-3, with a possible D match to TRBD1 (5 bases). CDR1 and CDR2 from the germline V gene are LNHDA and SQIVND (reference sequence). This CDR3 spans 15 amino acids. V was trimmed by 5 bases and J by 0 bases, leaving 12 bases between them. Here the CDR3 reads CASSRAGQSTDTQYF. CDR3 in DNA: TGTGCCAGTAGTCGGGCAGGGCAAAGCACAGATACGCAGTATTTT.

The rearrangement uses TRBV10-3 and TRBJ1-2, with D hard to call. V lost 2 bases, J lost 0 bases, and 13 bases lay in between. The CDR3 runs 16 residues. CDR1 is ENHRY, CDR2 SYGVKD, per germline. Here the CDR3 reads CAISEERGAANYGYTF. In DNA form, the CDR3 reads TGTGCCATCAGTGAGGAACGGGGAGCTGCTAACTATGGCTACACCTTC.